Shown below are 23 T cell receptor beta chains from a single sample sequenced in a study of identical twins. A single record per CDR3 protein comes from TCRdb applying MiXCR to the 5' RACE reads. The sample yields fewer than 450,000 distinct CDR3 sequences, roughly 10% seen once. Sequencing was performed on naive T cells sorted from blood. Receptors originate from a woman aged 50 to 60 in good health.

The chain combines TRBV5-1 with TRBJ2-7; D tentatively fits TRBD1 or TRBD2 (5 bases each). V was pared by 2 bases and J by 4 bases, with 19 bases between. This CDR3 has 16 residues. Germline CDR1 reads SGHRS; CDR2 reads YFSETQ. The CDR3 here is CASSLPGTKVDYEQYF. In nucleotides, the CDR3 is TGCGCCAGCAGCTTACCGGGGACCAAAGTGGATTACGAGCAGTACTTC.

The J gene is TRBJ1-2, the V gene TRBV12-3 or TRBV12-4, with a possible D match to TRBD1 (5 bases). V was cut by 6 bases and J by 4 bases, with 12 bases left in between. This CDR3 has 13 amino acids. The CDR3 region is CASSRELLYGYTF. DNA of the CDR3: TGTGCCAGCAGCAGGGAGCTCCTCTATGGCTACACCTTC.

This clonotype was observed at least ten times. The rearrangement joins TRBV4-1 to TRBJ2-4; D call uncertain. This CDR3 region has 15 residues. V was cut by 1 base and J by 0 bases, with 7 bases left in between. Germline V gene data show CDR1 as MGHRA and CDR2 as YSYEKL. CDR3 bases: TGCGCCAGCAGCCAAGTGACGATAGCCAAAAACATTCAGTACTTC. It encodes CASSQVTIAKNIQYF.

This clonotype turned up a few times. CDR3 sequence: CASRPLGRDNEQFF. As DNA, the CDR3 is TGCGCCAGCAGGCCTTTAGGGAGGGACAATGAGCAGTTCTTC. V is TRBV5-1 and J is TRBJ2-1; 7 nucleotides line up with TRBD2. The CDR3 covers 14 residues. After removal of 5 bases from V and 5 bases from J, the junction contained 7 bases not matched to a gene. CDR1 is SGHRS, CDR2 YFSETQ, per germline.

The gene calls are TRBV7-3 and TRBJ2-3; 8 bases align to TRBD2. CDR1 SGHTA and CDR2 FQGTGA come from the germline V gene. V lost 4 bases and J lost 6; bases outside the gene matches: 9. The CDR3 loop spans 15 amino acids. CDR3 bases: TGTGCCAGCAGCTCCAGCGGGAGAAGCGGGGATACGCAGTATTTT. Amino acid sequence: CASSSSGRSGDTQYF.

The sample holds many counts of this clonotype. The rearrangement joins TRBV20-1 to TRBJ1-5; the D is unclear. The V gene lost 7 bases and the J gene lost 3 bases, with 13 bases spanning the gap. This CDR3 is built from 13 residues. CDR1 and CDR2 (germline): DFQATT, SNEGSKA (reference sequence). The CDR3 sequence: CSVNLGVNQPQHF. In nucleotides, the CDR3 is TGCAGTGTGAACCTTGGGGTCAATCAGCCCCAGCATTTT.

This clonotype was observed a few times. This chain links TRBV7-9 with TRBJ1-1; TRBD1 is a possible D gene (6 bases). CDR1 is SEHNR, CDR2 FQNEAQ, per germline (reference sequence). V dropped 0 bases and J dropped 5 bases, with 13 bases sitting between them. CDR3 size: 15 residues. In nucleotides, the CDR3 is TGTGCCAGCAGCTTAGCTTCGGGGGCAGGTACTGAAGCTTTCTTT. This gives the protein CASSLASGAGTEAFF.

The V and J genes are TRBV5-1 and TRBJ2-1; D might be TRBD2 (5 bases). The germline CDR1 and CDR2 sequences are SGHRS and YFSETQ. Trimming stripped 4 bases from V and 6 bases from J, with 20 bases between. The CDR3 has 16 residues. The CDR3 bases are TGCGCCAGCAGCGATGCCCGGGATTCCCCCTCCAATGAGCAGTTCTTC. As protein: CASSDARDSPSNEQFF.

This chain joins TRBV24-1 and TRBJ2-1, with 7 bases that match TRBD2. V shed 5 bases and J 5 bases; nucleotides not matched to a gene: 8. The CDR3 length is 15 residues. CDR1 is KGHDR and CDR2 is SFDVKD in the germline V gene. For the CDR3, the DNA is TGTGCCACCAGTGGACTGGGAGGGATCCACAATGAGCAGTTCTTC. This codes for CATSGLGGIHNEQFF.

V usage is TRBV5-1 and J usage is TRBJ2-1; 8 nucleotides match TRBD2. V lost 5 bases, J lost 5 bases, and 6 bases stayed unmatched. CDR1 is SGHRS, CDR2 YFSETQ, per germline. The CDR3 consists of 14 residues. The CDR3: CASRWGLGNNEQFF. The CDR3 DNA is TGCGCCAGCAGATGGGGACTAGGCAACAATGAGCAGTTCTTC.

This clonotype was counted at least ten times. This sequence joins TRBV24-1 and TRBJ2-2; either TRBD1 or TRBD2 may supply D (5 bases each). This CDR3 is built from 14 residues. Germline V CDR1 and CDR2: KGHDR, SFDVKD. V lost 9 bases to trimming and J lost 0 bases, with 10 bases between them. For the CDR3, the DNA is TGTGCCACCGGGGGAGCCACGAACACCGGGGAGCTGTTTTTT. This codes for CATGGATNTGELFF.

This clonotype was found many times. This chain uses TRBV5-1 with TRBJ2-7; TRBD1 matches 7 bases. The CDR3 spans 13 residues. Looked up from germline, CDR1 is SGHRS and CDR2 is YFSETQ. V dropped 3 bases and J dropped 2; count of bases not matched to a gene: 2. The CDR3 spells CASSWGTAYEQYF. The CDR3 DNA sequence: TGCGCCAGCAGCTGGGGGACAGCCTACGAGCAGTACTTC. Based on the CDR3 plus reference TRBV5-1 and TRBJ2-7, the full variable domain is KAGVTQTPRYLIKTRGQQVTLSCSPISGHRSVSWYQQTPGQGLQFLFEYFSETQRNKGNFPGRFSGRQFSNSRSEMNVSTLELGDSALYLCASSWGTAYEQYFGPGTRLTVT.

This clonotype was seen repeatedly, ten times or more. The chain employs TRBV4-2 and TRBJ2-1; 10 bases match TRBD1. Germline CDR1 LGHNA, CDR2 YNFKEQ. The CDR3 consists of 16 residues. The V and J ends lost 5 bases and 8 bases, in that order; junction bases with no gene match: 12. CDR3: CASSSPTGTGEDEQFF. The CDR3 nucleotides read TGTGCCAGCAGCTCCCCGACTGGGACAGGGGAGGATGAGCAGTTCTTC.

This chain joins TRBV7-9 and TRBJ2-2, with 7 bases fitting TRBD1. Per the germline V gene, CDR1 is SEHNR and CDR2 is FQNEAQ (reference sequence). This CDR3 spans 19 amino acids. The V segment lost 0 bases and the J segment 2 bases; nucleotides outside the gene matches: 12. In DNA form, the CDR3 reads TGTGCCAGCAGCTTAGCCCACCTGAAGACAGGGCCAAACACCGGGGAGCTGTTTTTT. Translating gives CASSLAHLKTGPNTGELFF.

This clonotype was recorded a few times. The chain combines TRBV13 with TRBJ2-3, with D perhaps matching TRBD2 (5 bases). With 3 bases removed from V and 4 bases from J, the gap between germline ends came to 14 bases. The CDR3 runs 15 residues. Germline V gene sequence: CDR1 PRHDT, CDR2 FYEKMQ (reference sequence). The CDR3 region has the DNA TGTGCCAGCAGCTTTCGGACTGGACTTGCAGATACGCAGTATTTT. Translating it yields CASSFRTGLADTQYF.

This clonotype turned up a few times. This chain links TRBV5-1 with TRBJ2-3; TRBD1 might be the D (6 bases). Deletions cut 1 base from V and 4 bases from J, with 7 bases between. CDR1 is SGHRS and CDR2 is YFSETQ in the germline V gene. CDR3 length equals 13 residues. The CDR3 DNA sequence: TGCGCCAGCAGCTTGCAGGGGCCAGATACGCAGTATTTT. This sequence encodes CASSLQGPDTQYF. Combining the CDR3 with reference TRBV5-1 and TRBJ2-3 gives the whole variable domain KAGVTQTPRYLIKTRGQQVTLSCSPISGHRSVSWYQQTPGQGLQFLFEYFSETQRNKGNFPGRFSGRQFSNSRSEMNVSTLELGDSALYLCASSLQGPDTQYFGPGTRLTVL.

V usage is TRBV11-2 and J usage is TRBJ2-1; tentative D call: TRBD2 (6 bases). The germline gives CDR1 SGHAT, CDR2 FQNNGV. CDR3 length: 17 amino acids. Trimming stripped 3 bases from V and 9 bases from J, with 24 bases between. The CDR3 is CASSFYKSGLTLSEQFF. CDR3 DNA: TGTGCCAGCAGCTTTTACAAATCGGGACTGACACTTAGTGAGCAGTTCTTC. The full variable domain, rest sourced from reference TRBV11-2 and TRBJ2-1, is EAGVAQSPRYKIIEKRQSVAFWCNPISGHATLYWYQQILGQGPKLLIQFQNNGVVDDSQLPKDRFSAERLKGVDSTLKIQPAKLEDSAVYLCASSFYKSGLTLSEQFFGPGTRLTVL.

In the case of this clonotype: It may be a read error: a sequence one base away is much more abundant. The chain uses TRBV5-5 and TRBJ2-2, with TRBD2 identical over 10 bases. Germline CDR1 is SGHKS and CDR2 is YYEKEE (reference sequence). The CDR3 is made up of 16 amino acids. In DNA form, the CDR3 reads TGTGACAGCAGCTTGGTGGGACTAGCGACACCCGGGGAGCTGTTTTTT. It translates to CDSSLVGLATPGELFF.

The chain uses TRBV18 and TRBJ2-2; TRBD2 agrees at 8 bases. V shed 0 bases and J 5 bases; nucleotides not matched to a gene: 11. Per the germline V gene, CDR1 is KGHSH and CDR2 is LQKENI. CDR3 length equals 18 residues. The DNA for the CDR3 is TGTGCCAGCTCACCACCCGGTTGGAGCGGGAGAAGTACCGGGGAGCTGTTTTTT. This gives the protein CASSPPGWSGRSTGELFF.

The chain uses TRBV5-1 and TRBJ2-4, with D possibly being TRBD2 (6 bases). The CDR3 has 21 residues. Germline CDR1 and CDR2: SGHRS and YFSETQ. V lost 4 bases to trimming and J lost 2 bases, with 31 bases between them. Here the CDR3 DNA reads TGCGCCAGCAGCCCCCTCGGCCTGGTTACCTTAGTGGGAGGCACCAAAAACATTCAGTACTTC. Translating gives CASSPLGLVTLVGGTKNIQYF.

The V gene is TRBV10-1, the J gene TRBJ2-1; 9 bases agree with TRBD2. The CDR3 runs to 15 residues. CDR1 is WNHNN and CDR2 is SYGVQD in the germline V gene (reference sequence). Germline trimming cut 3 bases from V and 8 bases from J; bases unmatched to any gene: 8. The CDR3 protein is CASSEGGLAVYEQFF. The CDR3 nucleotides read TGCGCCAGCAGTGAAGGGGGACTAGCTGTTTATGAGCAGTTCTTC.

This clonotype was seen a few times. The chain combines TRBV5-5 with TRBJ1-1; no firm D call. V gave up 0 bases and J gave up 4 bases, with 10 bases separating them. The CDR3 loop spans 14 amino acids. Per the germline V gene, CDR1 is SGHKS and CDR2 is YYEKEE (reference sequence). In nucleotides, the CDR3 is TGTGCCAGCAGCTTGGTGCCCTTTAGCACTGAAGCTTTCTTT. Translating gives CASSLVPFSTEAFF. The entire variable domain, with the rest obtained from reference TRBV5-5 and TRBJ1-1, is as follows: DAGVTQSPTHLIKTRGQQVTLRCSPISGHKSVSWYQQVLGQGPQFIFQYYEKEERGRGNFPDRFSARQFPNYSSELNVNALLLGDSALYLCASSLVPFSTEAFFGQGTRLTVV.

This clonotype was detected many times. The chain employs TRBV5-1 and TRBJ2-5; 8 positions agree with TRBD1. Germline V gene sequence: CDR1 SGHRS, CDR2 YFSETQ. With V trimmed by 2 bases and J by 4 bases, 7 bases remained unmatched. The CDR3 consists of 15 residues. The CDR3 loop reads CASSFFGTGGETQYF. The CDR3, as DNA: TGCGCCAGCAGCTTCTTCGGGACAGGAGGAGAGACCCAGTACTTC.